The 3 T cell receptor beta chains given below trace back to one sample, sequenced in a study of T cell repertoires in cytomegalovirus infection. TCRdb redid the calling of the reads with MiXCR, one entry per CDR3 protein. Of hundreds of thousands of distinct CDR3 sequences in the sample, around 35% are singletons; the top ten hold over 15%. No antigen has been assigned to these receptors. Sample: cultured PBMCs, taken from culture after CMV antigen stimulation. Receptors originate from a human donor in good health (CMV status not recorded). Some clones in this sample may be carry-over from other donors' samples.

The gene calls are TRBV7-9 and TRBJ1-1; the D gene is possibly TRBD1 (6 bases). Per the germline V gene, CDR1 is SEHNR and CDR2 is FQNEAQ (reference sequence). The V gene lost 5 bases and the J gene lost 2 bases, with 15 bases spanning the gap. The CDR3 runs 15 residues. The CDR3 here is CASSIHRERNTEAFF. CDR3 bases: TGTGCCAGCAGCATACACAGGGAGAGAAACACTGAAGCTTTCTTT.

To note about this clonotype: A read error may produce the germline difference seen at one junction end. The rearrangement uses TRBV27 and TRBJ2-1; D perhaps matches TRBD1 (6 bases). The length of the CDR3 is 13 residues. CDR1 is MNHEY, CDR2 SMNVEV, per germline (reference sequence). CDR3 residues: CASSQDSYYEQFF. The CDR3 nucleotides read TGTGCCAGCAGTCAGGACAGCTACTATGAGCAGTTCTTC.

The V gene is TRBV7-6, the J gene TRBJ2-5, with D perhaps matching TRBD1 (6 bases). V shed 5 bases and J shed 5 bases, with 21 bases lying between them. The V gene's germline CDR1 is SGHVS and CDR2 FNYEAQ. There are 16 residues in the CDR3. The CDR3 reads CASSPMGPGAGETQYF. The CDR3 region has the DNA TGTGCCAGCAGCCCTATGGGGCCAGGGGCTGGGGAGACCCAGTACTTC.